The 9 T cell receptor beta chains in this list originate from one sample, sequenced in a study of post-analysis software for immune sequencing data. These receptors have no known antigen. General study results and limits: With TRBV5-6, TRBV5-1 and TRBV20-1 included, about five TRBV segments were more frequent in patients than in controls.

TCR beta libraries were prepared from cDNA with unique molecular identifiers. One entry per CDR3 protein, called by TCRdb with MiXCR from the PCR reads. The sample contains around 400,000 distinct CDR3 sequences, about a third of which appear only once. The material sequenced was blood. The source is a girl aged 5-17 years with multiple sclerosis.

This clonotype was seen repeatedly, ten times or more. The gene calls are TRBV4-1 and TRBJ2-5; D not resolved. V dropped 4 bases and J dropped 5 bases, with 11 bases sitting between them. The CDR3 loop spans 13 amino acids. The germline V gene encodes CDR1 MGHRA and CDR2 YSYEKL. Here the CDR3 DNA reads TGCGCCAGCAGCCTCCTAATTGGGGAGACCCAGTACTTC. This encodes CASSLLIGETQYF.

The chain employs TRBV28 and TRBJ1-2; no firm D call. The V gene lost 5 bases and the J gene lost 5 bases, with 15 bases spanning the gap. Per the germline V gene, CDR1 is MDHEN and CDR2 is SYDVKM. CDR3 length: 14 residues. The chain's CDR3 is CASSPGGRSYGYTF. Written as DNA, the CDR3 is TGTGCCAGCAGTCCCGGCGGCAGGAGTTATGGCTACACCTTC.

This clonotype was found a few times. This sequence joins TRBV6-2 or TRBV6-3 and TRBJ2-7, with 10 bases that match TRBD1. CDR1 and CDR2 (germline): MNHEY, SVGEGT. This CDR3 region has 14 residues. With 2 bases clipped from V and 5 bases from J, the junction kept 3 bases outside the gene matches. CDR3 protein: CASSYRDRGHEQYF. CDR3 nucleotides: TGTGCCAGCAGTTACCGAGACAGGGGGCACGAGCAGTACTTC.

The gene calls are TRBV4-1 and TRBJ1-2; 7 bases fit TRBD1. There are 16 residues in the CDR3. Germline lookup yields CDR1 MGHRA and CDR2 YSYEKL. J lost 2 bases, V lost 2 bases, and 8 bases had no gene match. The CDR3 sequence is CASSQPRQGQNYGYTF. CDR3 DNA sequence: TGCGCCAGCAGCCAACCTCGACAGGGTCAGAACTATGGCTACACCTTC.

This sequence joins TRBV20-1 and TRBJ2-3, with 10 bases lining up with TRBD2. CDR1 is DFQATT and CDR2 is SNEGSKA in the germline V gene (reference sequence). The CDR3 loop spans 17 amino acids. V shed 3 bases, J shed 0 bases, and the junction held 9 bases outside the gene matches. CDR3 amino acids: CSARTYLAGVSTDTQYF. The CDR3 DNA follows: TGCAGTGCTAGGACCTATCTAGCGGGGGTTAGCACAGATACGCAGTATTTT.

This sequence joins TRBV5-1 and TRBJ1-1; 9 bases match TRBD1. The V and J ends lost 0 bases and 5 bases, in that order; junction bases with no gene match: 8. CDR3 length: 16 residues. Per germline, CDR1 SGHRS and CDR2 YFSETQ. CDR3 residues: CASSLALLDRGTEAFF. The CDR3 DNA reads as TGCGCCAGCAGCTTGGCCCTATTGGACAGGGGAACTGAAGCTTTCTTT.

This clonotype was seen a few times. The chain couples TRBV12-3 or TRBV12-4 to TRBJ2-5; 10 nucleotides align to TRBD2. J lost 5 bases, V lost 4 bases, and 10 bases had no gene match. The CDR3 sequence is 16 residues long. CDR3 amino acids: CASSSPGLAMRETQYF. CDR3 DNA: TGTGCCAGCAGTTCCCCGGGACTAGCGATGCGGGAGACCCAGTACTTC.

The chain has TRBV2 and TRBJ1-1; TRBD1 agrees at 7 bases. Per the germline V gene, CDR1 is SNHLY and CDR2 is FYNNEI. The V gene end was trimmed by 5 bases and the J gene end by 3 bases; junction bases not matched to a gene: 0. This CDR3 has 12 residues. The CDR3 DNA sequence: TGTGCCAGCAGTACAGGGGACACTGAAGCTTTCTTT. Its protein is CASSTGDTEAFF.

This clonotype was found once. J is TRBJ2-1 and V is TRBV10-3, with D perhaps assigned TRBD1 or TRBD2 (7 bases each). Germline V lookup: CDR1 ENHRY, CDR2 SYGVKD. This CDR3 is built from 18 residues. Trimming took 4 bases from V and 1 from J, leaving 20 bases between them. CDR3 nucleotide sequence: TGTGCCATCAGTGCCTCTTCGGGGAGGGGGCCATCCTACAATGAGCAGTTCTTC. Its protein is CAISASSGRGPSYNEQFF.